This T cell receptor beta chain is drawn from a study of T cells after yellow fever vaccination. Study in general: Each low-cell-number fraction was prepared by means of SMART-Seq v4 Ultra Low Input. Study-wide results and limits: The secondary T-cell response peaked on day 5, not day 15, but was weaker.

Note on this clonotype: Its antigen is unidentified.

This CDR3 is 12 amino acids long. V was shortened by 3 bases and J by 7 bases, with 12 bases between the two germline ends. The germline V gene encodes CDR1 DFQATT and CDR2 SNEGSKA (reference sequence). A universal primer site and UMIs were added as TCR cDNA was made by 5'RACE template switching. TCRdb re-called the 5' RACE reads with MiXCR, one entry per CDR3 protein. The sample has more than 300,000 distinct CDR3 sequences, roughly 10% seen once. The V call is TRBV20-1, the J call TRBJ1-1; D uncertain. The sequence derives from a young man who received the YFV17D yellow fever vaccine. The source material was CD4+ T cells sorted from PBMCs, sampled 45 days after the yellow fever booster vaccination. CDR3 amino acids: CSARRQVYEAFF. The CDR3 DNA reads as TGCAGTGCTAGGCGGCAGGTTTATGAAGCTTTCTTT.